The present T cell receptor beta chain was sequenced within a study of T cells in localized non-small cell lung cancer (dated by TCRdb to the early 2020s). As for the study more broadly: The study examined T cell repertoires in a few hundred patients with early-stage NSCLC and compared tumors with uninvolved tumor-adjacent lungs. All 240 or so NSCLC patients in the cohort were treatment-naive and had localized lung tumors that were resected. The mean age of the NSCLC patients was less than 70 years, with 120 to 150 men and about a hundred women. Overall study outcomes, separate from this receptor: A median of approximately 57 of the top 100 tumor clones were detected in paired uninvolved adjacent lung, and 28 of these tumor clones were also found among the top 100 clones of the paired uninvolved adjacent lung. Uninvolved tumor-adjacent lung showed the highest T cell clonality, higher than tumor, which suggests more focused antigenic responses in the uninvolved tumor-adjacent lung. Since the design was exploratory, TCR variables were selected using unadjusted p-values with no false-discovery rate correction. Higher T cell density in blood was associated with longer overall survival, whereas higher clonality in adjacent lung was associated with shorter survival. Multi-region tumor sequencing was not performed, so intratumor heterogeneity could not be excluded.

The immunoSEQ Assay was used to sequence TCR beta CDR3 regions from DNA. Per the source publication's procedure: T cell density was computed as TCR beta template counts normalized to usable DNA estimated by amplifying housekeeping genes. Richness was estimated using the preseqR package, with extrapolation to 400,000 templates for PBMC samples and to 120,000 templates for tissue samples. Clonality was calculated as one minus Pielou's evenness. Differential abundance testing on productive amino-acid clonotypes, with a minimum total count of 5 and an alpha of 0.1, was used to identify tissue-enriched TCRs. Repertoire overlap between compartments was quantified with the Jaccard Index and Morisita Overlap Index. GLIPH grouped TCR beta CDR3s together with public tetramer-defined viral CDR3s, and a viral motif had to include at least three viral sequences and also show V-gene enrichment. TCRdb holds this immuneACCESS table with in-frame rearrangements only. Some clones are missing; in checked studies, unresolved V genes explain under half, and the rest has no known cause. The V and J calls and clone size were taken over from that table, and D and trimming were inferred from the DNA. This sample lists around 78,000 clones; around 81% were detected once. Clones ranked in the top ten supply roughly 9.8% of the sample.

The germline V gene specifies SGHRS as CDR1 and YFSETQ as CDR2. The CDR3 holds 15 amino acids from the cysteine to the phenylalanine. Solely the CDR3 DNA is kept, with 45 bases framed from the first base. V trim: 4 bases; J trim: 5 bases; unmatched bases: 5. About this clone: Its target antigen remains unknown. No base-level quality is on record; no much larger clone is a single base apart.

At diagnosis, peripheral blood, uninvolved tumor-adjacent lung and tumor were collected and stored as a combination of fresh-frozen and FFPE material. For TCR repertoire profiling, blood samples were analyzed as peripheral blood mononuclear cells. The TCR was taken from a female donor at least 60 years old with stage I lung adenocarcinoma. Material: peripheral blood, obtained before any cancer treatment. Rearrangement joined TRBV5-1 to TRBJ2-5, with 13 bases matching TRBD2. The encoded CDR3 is CASSPGLAGRETQYF. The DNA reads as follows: TGCGCCAGCAGCCCGGGACTAGCGGGGCGGGAGACCCAGTACTTC.